These 7 T cell receptor beta chains originate from one sample sequenced in a study of blood T cells in healthy people across ages. A second PCR, run for about 6 to 11 cycles, used a sample-barcoded 5' primer plus a J-beta primer mix. A single record per CDR3 protein comes from TCRdb applying MiXCR to the 5' RACE reads. The sample includes just over 1 million distinct CDR3 sequences, 35% to 50% seen only once; the top ten take about 19%. The sequencing input was blood. Receptor source: a woman aged 55-70 years in good health.

The V gene is TRBV9, the J gene TRBJ2-7; no definite D call. The DNA matches TRBJ2-5 better at its end, which makes the J call doubtful. This CDR3 is 15 amino acids long. The germline V gene has CDR1 SGDLS and CDR2 YYNGEE. CDR3 coding DNA: TGTGCCAGCAGCGTAGGAGTACTCATGAGCGAGACCCAGTACTTC. Its protein product is CASSVGVLMSETQYF.

The J gene is TRBJ2-7, the V gene TRBV29-1; D call uncertain. The end of the DNA is better explained by TRBJ2-5, so the J call may be wrong. CDR3 length: 13 amino acids. Germline values: CDR1 SQVTM, CDR2 ANQGSEA. The CDR3, as DNA: TGCAGCGTAAACGAGAAAGGGTTGGAGACCCAGTACTTC. It translates to CSVNEKGLETQYF.

A single count supports this clonotype. The rearrangement uses TRBV5-8 and TRBJ2-6; 8 positions agree with TRBD1. Germline CDR1 is SGHTS and CDR2 is YDEGEE. The CDR3 spans 15 residues. The junction had 4 bases not matched to a gene; V was cut back by 6 bases and J by 2 bases. The chain's CDR3 is CASTSGQAGANVLTF. As DNA, the CDR3 is TGTGCCAGCACCTCGGGACAGGCTGGGGCCAACGTCCTGACTTTC.

Details on this clonotype: A read error is possible here, since a much larger clone lies one base away. The chain uses TRBV9 and TRBJ2-6; weak D call: TRBD1 (5 bases). The CDR3 runs to 17 residues. CDR1 is SGDLS and CDR2 is YYNGEE in the germline V gene. CDR3 residues: CASSVGTVSSGANVPTF. CDR3 in DNA: TGTGCCAGCAGCGTAGGAACAGTATCCTCTGGGGCCAACGTCCCGACTTTC.

This chain links TRBV24-1 with TRBJ2-5; 13 nucleotides agree with TRBD2. The CDR3 totals 16 residues. Germline CDR1 reads KGHDR; CDR2 reads SFDVKD. Germline trimming cut 3 bases from V and 3 bases from J; bases unmatched to any gene: 3. The DNA for the CDR3 is TGTGCCACCAGTGATACCGGGACTAGCGGGGAAGAGACCCAGTACTTC. The encoded protein is CATSDTGTSGEETQYF.

Regarding this clonotype: Just one base apart from a much larger clone, this may be a read error. This chain joins TRBV3-1 and TRBJ1-2, with D possibly being TRBD1 (6 bases). The germline V gene has CDR1 LGHDT and CDR2 YNNKEL (reference sequence). The CDR3 extends over 15 amino acids. The CDR3 DNA sequence: TGTGCCTGCAGCCTTCGACAGGATGGGAGATATGGCTACACCTTC. Its protein is CACSLRQDGRYGYTF.

The chain recombines TRBV7-8 with TRBJ2-1; 10 bases are shared with TRBD1. The J call is in doubt because the DNA end fits TRBJ2-7 better. The CDR3 consists of 15 residues. Per germline, CDR1 SGHVS and CDR2 FQNEAQ. CDR3 loop: CASSLTGQGSNEQYF. CDR3 sequence (DNA): TGTGCCAGCAGCTTAACGGGACAGGGGAGCAATGAGCAGTACTTC.